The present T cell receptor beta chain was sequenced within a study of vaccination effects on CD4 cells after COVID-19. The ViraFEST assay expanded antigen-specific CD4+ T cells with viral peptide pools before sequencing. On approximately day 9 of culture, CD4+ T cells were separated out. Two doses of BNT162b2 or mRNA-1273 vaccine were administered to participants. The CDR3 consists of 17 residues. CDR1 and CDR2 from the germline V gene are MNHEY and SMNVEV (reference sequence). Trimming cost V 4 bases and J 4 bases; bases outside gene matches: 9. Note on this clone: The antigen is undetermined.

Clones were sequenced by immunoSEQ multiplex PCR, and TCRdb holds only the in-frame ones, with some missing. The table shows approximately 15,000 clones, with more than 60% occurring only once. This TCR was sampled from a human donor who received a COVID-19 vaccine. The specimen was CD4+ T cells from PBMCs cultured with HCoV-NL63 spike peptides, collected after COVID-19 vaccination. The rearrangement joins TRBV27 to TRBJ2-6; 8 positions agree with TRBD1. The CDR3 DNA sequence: TGTGCCAGCAGTTCTCGACAGGGGAGAGCCGGGGCCAACGTCCTGACTTTC. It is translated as CASSSRQGRAGANVLTF.